What follows is one TCR beta chain and its context. CDR3 size: 13 residues. V lost 0 bases and J lost 5, with 5 bases in between. CDR1 is SGHRS and CDR2 is YFSETQ in the germline V gene. The authors distributed each subset's genomic DNA evenly over several immunoSEQ plates. Some clones are missing from TCRdb's copy, which holds only in-frame ones; the method was immunoSEQ multiplex PCR. The sample has hundreds of thousands of clones, 79% seen once. The data were taken from a study of shared clonotypes between healthy human individuals. V usage is TRBV5-1 and J usage is TRBJ1-4; no clear D. Sequenced material: PBMCs. The origin of this receptor is a woman in her forties in good health. Some clones in this sample may be carry-over from other donors' samples. The CDR3 here is CASSLGANEKLFF. DNA for the CDR3: TGCGCCAGCAGCTTGGGGGCCAATGAAAAACTGTTTTTT.